This T cell receptor (beta chain) originates from a study of T cell responses to AZD1222 COVID-19 vaccine. The study, taken as a whole, reports: Epitopes outside B.1.351 and B.1.1.7 mutated regions reportedly drew nearly half of spike TCRs. Spike-specific TCR breadth rose after two AZD1222 doses, and depth rose as well. Among those given AZD1222, only five or six were seropositive at baseline. Clonal diversity was possibly underestimated, and white British individuals and females predominated among donors.

Notes on this clone: Its cognate antigen is unknown.

Between the trimmed V and J ends, which lost 5 bases and 6 bases, there was a span of 13 bases. This CDR3 comprises 13 residues. The germline V gene encodes CDR1 SEHNR and CDR2 FQNEAQ (reference sequence). Method: immunoSEQ multiplex PCR; TCRdb's copy keeps in-frame clones and lacks some. This repertoire shows 200,000 or so clones, over 70% found once; its top ten account for approximately 2.7%. The chain recombines TRBV7-9 with TRBJ1-2, with D tentatively TRBD1 (6 bases). The source was peripheral blood, collected on day 0 of MenACWY control vaccination. The TCR sequence derives from an adult in good health. CDR3 DNA: TGTGCCAGCAGCCCCGGGGGCCCGGATGGCTACACCTTC. Translating it yields CASSPGGPDGYTF.